This TCR beta chain was identified in a study of blood T cell repertoires in COVID-19. Study-wide context: Samples of COVID-19 (acute and convalescent) were obtained from the United States, Italy and Spain.

As originally analysed: Estimation of nucleated cell counts relied on the amplification of reference gene primers. Some clones are missing from TCRdb's copy, which holds only in-frame ones; the method was immunoSEQ multiplex PCR. The V and J calls and clone size come from that table; D and trimming were worked out from the DNA. This sample has some 90,000 clones, with around 82% found just once. The length of the CDR3 is 15 residues. Germline-derived CDR1 and CDR2 are SGHDN and FVKESK. With 4 bases removed from V and 4 bases from J, the gap between germline ends came to 16 bases. The sample was peripheral blood. The chain couples TRBV14 to TRBJ1-2; D is perhaps TRBD1 (5 bases). The receptor was isolated from a man between 65 and 85 years old with active or convalescent COVID-19. The CDR3 DNA follows: TGTGCCAGCAGCCGGGGCTTGGCCTCTCCCTATGGCTACACCTTC. Protein: CASSRGLASPYGYTF.